The T cell receptor (beta chain) under discussion was sequenced for a study of cytomegalovirus exposure and HLA in healthy donors. As for the study in general: Just over 80% of roughly 400 genotyped donors fell in the Caucasian-associated ancestry cluster.

The study, taken as a whole, reports: Most TCR beta V segments were productive about 87% or about 30% of the time in an earlier analysis. TCR beta chain V- and J-gene trimming was linked, in a later analysis, to a missense variant in DCLRE1C.

It was with 60 Vbeta and 13 Jbeta primers that the PCR ran. Some clones are missing from TCRdb's copy, which holds only in-frame ones; the method was immunoSEQ multiplex PCR. The sample lists 110,000 to 150,000 clones; almost 85% were seen once. Samples came from healthy bone marrow donors. This clone was seen only once. Its antigen is unidentified. V was pared by 2 bases and J by 6 bases, with 12 bases between. Germline lookup yields CDR1 SGHKS and CDR2 YYEKEE (reference sequence). This CDR3 has 13 residues. This clonotype was obtained from an older woman in good health and CMV-seropositive. Sequenced sample: PBMCs. The genes are TRBV5-5 and TRBJ2-7, with TRBD2 as a possible D gene (6 bases). CDR3 loop: CASSFGGIREQYF. DNA for the CDR3: TGTGCCAGCAGCTTTGGGGGGATCCGCGAGCAGTACTTC.